This T cell receptor beta chain was captured by sequencing in a study of CD8 T cells in Susac syndrome. cDNA came from roughly 0.5 to 1 ug RNA primed by random hexamers. A single record per CDR3 protein comes from TCRdb applying MiXCR to the immunoSEQ multiplex PCR reads. The repertoire holds about 130,000 distinct CDR3 sequences, with 80% to 95% as singletons. This CDR3 spans 19 amino acids. Losses at the gene ends were 0 bases for V and 1 base for J; bases not matched to a gene: 8. Germline CDR1 SGHRS, CDR2 YFSETQ. The sequenced material came from CD8+ T cells from PBMCs. The clonotype originates from a human donor with multiple sclerosis. The chain combines TRBV5-1 with TRBJ2-5; 14 bases align to TRBD2. The CDR3 DNA reads TGCGCCAGCAGCTTGGGGACTAGCGGGGGGAACTTCCTCCAAGAGACCCAGTACTTC. It yields the protein CASSLGTSGGNFLQETQYF.